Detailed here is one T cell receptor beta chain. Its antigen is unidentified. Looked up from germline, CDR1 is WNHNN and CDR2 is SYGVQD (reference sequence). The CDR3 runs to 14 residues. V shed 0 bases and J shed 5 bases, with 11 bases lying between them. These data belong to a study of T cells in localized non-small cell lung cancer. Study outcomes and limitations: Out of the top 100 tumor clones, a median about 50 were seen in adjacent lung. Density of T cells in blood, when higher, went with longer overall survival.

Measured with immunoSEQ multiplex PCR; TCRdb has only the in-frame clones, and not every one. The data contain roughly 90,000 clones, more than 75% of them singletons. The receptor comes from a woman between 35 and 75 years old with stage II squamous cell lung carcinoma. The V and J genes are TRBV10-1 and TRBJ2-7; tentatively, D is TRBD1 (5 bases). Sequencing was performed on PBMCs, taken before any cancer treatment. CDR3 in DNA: TGCGCCAGCAGTGAGTCGGGGCCCCTTGACGAGCAGTACTTC. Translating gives CASSESGPLDEQYF.